These T cell receptor beta chains were read from a single sample in a study of CD8+ T cells in alopecia areata. Sequencing used immunoSEQ multiplex PCR; TCRdb keeps in-frame clones, though not all of them. The sample has hundreds of thousands of clones, about 62% seen once. The sequenced sample was CD4+ T cells sorted from blood, obtained at week 24, from a patient treated with tofacitinib. These TCRs come from a human donor with alopecia areata. Each CDR3 is given with its conserved first and last residue. The order of the fields is J gene, V gene, clone size, D gene, CDR3 DNA, CDR3 protein. The D gene is left open where the match is weak. Where a row states a size, it is once, few, many or the class of an expanded clone; other rows omit it.

J: TRBJ1-1
V: TRBV7-9
size: NA
D: NA
DNA: TGTGCCAGCAGCCCGCAGGGACCAAAGCTTATGAACACTGAAGCTTTCTTT
CDR3: CASSPQGPKLMNTEAFF

J: TRBJ1-6
V: TRBV19
size: NA
D: TRBD1
DNA: TGTGCCAGTAGAGGAACCGGGACAGGGGTTTCACCCCTCCACTTT
CDR3: CASRGTGTGVSPLHF

J: TRBJ2-5
V: TRBV7-8
size: NA
D: TRBD2
DNA: TGTGCCAGCAGCCCTGGACTAGCTTCCCTAGGGGAGACCCAGTACTTC
CDR3: CASSPGLASLGETQYF

J: TRBJ1-2
V: TRBV5-4
size: NA
D: TRBD1
DNA: TGTGCCAGCAGCTCCGGGACAGCCAAGCATGGCTACACCTTC
CDR3: CASSSGTAKHGYTF

J: TRBJ2-3
V: TRBV18
size: NA
D: TRBD2
DNA: TGTGCCAGCTCACCAAGTGAGGGGACTAGCCACACAGATACGCAGTATTTT
CDR3: CASSPSEGTSHTDTQYF

J: TRBJ2-1
V: TRBV25-1
size: NA
D: NA
DNA: TGTGCCAGCAGTGAATTGAGGGGATCCTACAATGAGCAGTTCTTC
CDR3: CASSELRGSYNEQFF

J: TRBJ1-4
V: TRBV6-5
size: NA
D: NA
DNA: TGTGCCAGCTCGGGGCAGGCTAATGAAAAACTGTTTTTT
CDR3: CASSGQANEKLFF

J: TRBJ2-2
V: TRBV5-1
size: NA
D: NA
DNA: TGCGCCAGCAGCTTGGACAACATCGGGAACACCGGGGAGCTGTTTTTT
CDR3: CASSLDNIGNTGELFF

J: TRBJ2-7
V: TRBV7-8
size: few
D: TRBD1
DNA: TGTGCTATATCCGGGACAGGGTTTTACGAGCAGTACTTC
CDR3: CAISGTGFYEQYF

J: TRBJ2-1
V: TRBV30
size: NA
D: TRBD1
DNA: TGTGCCCGTTCGGACAGGGTCCTCTACAATGAGCAGTTCTTC
CDR3: CARSDRVLYNEQFF

J: TRBJ2-7
V: TRBV18
size: NA
D: NA
DNA: TGTGCCAGCTCAGGATCGGAGCCTCCCTACGAGCAGTACTTC
CDR3: CASSGSEPPYEQYF

J: TRBJ2-6
V: TRBV2
size: NA
D: NA
DNA: TGTGCCAGCAGTGAACAAATAACTACCGGGGCCAACGTCCTGACTTTC
CDR3: CASSEQITTGANVLTF

J: TRBJ2-3
V: TRBV28
size: NA
D: TRBD1
DNA: TGTGCCAGCAGTTTTGGCCCGGGACAGAACACAGATACGCAGTATTTT
CDR3: CASSFGPGQNTDTQYF

J: TRBJ1-1
V: TRBV6-5
size: NA
D: TRBD1
DNA: TGTGCCAGCAGCCTGGGACAGGGCCCTGAAGCTTTCTTT
CDR3: CASSLGQGPEAFF

J: TRBJ1-2
V: TRBV29-1
size: few
D: NA
DNA: TGCAGCGCCGACCCTACAGGGACGGGTGGCTACACCTTC
CDR3: CSADPTGTGGYTF

J: TRBJ2-7
V: TRBV5-1
size: NA
D: NA
DNA: TGCGCCAGCAGCTTGGCCTACGAGCAGTACTTC
CDR3: CASSLAYEQYF

J: TRBJ2-1
V: TRBV6-5
size: NA
D: NA
DNA: TGTGCCAGCAGTTGGGGTGGCGGACGTTACAATGAGCAGTTCTTC
CDR3: CASSWGGGRYNEQFF

J: TRBJ1-2
V: TRBV25-1
size: few
D: TRBD1
DNA: TGTGCCAGCAGTGAACACCCCGGACAGGGCTCCGGATCGCGGGGCTACACCTTC
CDR3: CASSEHPGQGSGSRGYTF

J: TRBJ1-1
V: TRBV11-3
size: few
D: NA
DNA: TGTGCCAGCAGCTTAGGCAGCCTGAACACTGAAGCTTTCTTT
CDR3: CASSLGSLNTEAFF

J: TRBJ1-4
V: TRBV7-2
size: few
D: TRBD1
DNA: TGTGCCAGCAGCTTAGACAGGGGCAATGAAAAACTGTTTTTT
CDR3: CASSLDRGNEKLFF

J: TRBJ1-4
V: TRBV30
size: NA
D: NA
DNA: TGTGCCTGGAGTGGGAATGAAAAACTGCTTTTT
CDR3: CAWSGNEKLLF

J: TRBJ2-5
V: TRBV10-3
size: NA
D: NA
DNA: TGTGCCATCAGTGAGGTACAGATGCAGACCCAGTACTTC
CDR3: CAISEVQMQTQYF